This entry is about one T cell receptor beta chain. The antigen is not known. The sample belongs to a study of T cell responses to AZD1222 COVID-19 vaccine. Across the whole study: Pooled in the analysis were second doses at about 4 or about 12 weeks. Study-wide results and limits: No day 14 peak samples; only post-peak repertoires were characterized. Donors in the cohort were predominantly white British and more often female, and clonal diversity was possibly underestimated.

Trimming stripped 1 base from V and 9 bases from J, with 1 base between. The CDR3 has 11 residues. Germline V gene data show CDR1 as MGHRA and CDR2 as YSYEKL. Clones were sequenced by immunoSEQ multiplex PCR, and TCRdb holds only the in-frame ones, with some missing. The sample lists approximately 120,000 clones; approximately 92% were seen once. The material was peripheral blood, obtained on day 0 of AZD1222 vaccination. The clonotype comes from an adult in good health. The V gene is TRBV4-1, the J gene TRBJ1-6, with unresolved D. CDR3 loop: CASSQGSPLHF. The CDR3 coding sequence is TGCGCCAGCAGCCAAGGTTCACCCCTCCACTTT.